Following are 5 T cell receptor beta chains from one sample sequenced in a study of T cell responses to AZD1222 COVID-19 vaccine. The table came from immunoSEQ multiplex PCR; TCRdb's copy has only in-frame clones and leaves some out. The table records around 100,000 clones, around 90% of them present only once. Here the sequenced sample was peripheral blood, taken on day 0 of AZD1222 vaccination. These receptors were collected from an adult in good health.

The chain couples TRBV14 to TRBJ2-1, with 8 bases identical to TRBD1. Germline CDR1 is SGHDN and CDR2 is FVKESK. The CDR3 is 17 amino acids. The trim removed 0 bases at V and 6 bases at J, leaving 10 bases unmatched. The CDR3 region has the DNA TGTGCCAGCAGCCAAGATGTCGGCAGGGGGCCCTTCAATGAGCAGTTCTTC. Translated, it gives CASSQDVGRGPFNEQFF.

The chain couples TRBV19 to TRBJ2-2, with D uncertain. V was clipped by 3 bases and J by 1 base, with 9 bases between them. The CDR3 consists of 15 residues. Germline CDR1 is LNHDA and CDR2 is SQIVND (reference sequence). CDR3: CASSMVGGNTGELFF. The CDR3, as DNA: TGTGCCAGTAGTATGGTTGGTGGGAACACCGGGGAGCTGTTTTTT.

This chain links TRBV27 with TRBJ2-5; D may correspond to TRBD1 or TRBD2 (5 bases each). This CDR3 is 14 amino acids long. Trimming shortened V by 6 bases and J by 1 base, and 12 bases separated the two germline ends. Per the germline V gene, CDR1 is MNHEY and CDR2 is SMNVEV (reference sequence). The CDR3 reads CASSWGNRQETQYF. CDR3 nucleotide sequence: TGTGCCAGCAGCTGGGGGAACCGCCAAGAGACCCAGTACTTC.

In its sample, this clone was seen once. The CDR3 sequence is CASSQDAATNEKLFF. As DNA, the CDR3 is TGCGCCAGCAGCCAAGATGCCGCAACTAATGAAAAACTGTTTTTT. V is TRBV4-3 and J is TRBJ1-4; D is unclear. V gave up 0 bases and J gave up 0 bases, with 5 bases separating them. Germline V CDR1 and CDR2: LGHNA, YSLEER. This CDR3 has 15 amino acids.

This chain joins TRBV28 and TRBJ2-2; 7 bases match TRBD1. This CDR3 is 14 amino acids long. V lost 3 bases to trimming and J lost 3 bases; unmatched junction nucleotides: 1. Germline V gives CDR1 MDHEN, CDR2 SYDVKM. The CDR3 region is CASSLGQYTGELFF. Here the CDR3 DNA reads TGTGCCAGCAGTTTGGGACAGTACACCGGGGAGCTGTTTTTT.